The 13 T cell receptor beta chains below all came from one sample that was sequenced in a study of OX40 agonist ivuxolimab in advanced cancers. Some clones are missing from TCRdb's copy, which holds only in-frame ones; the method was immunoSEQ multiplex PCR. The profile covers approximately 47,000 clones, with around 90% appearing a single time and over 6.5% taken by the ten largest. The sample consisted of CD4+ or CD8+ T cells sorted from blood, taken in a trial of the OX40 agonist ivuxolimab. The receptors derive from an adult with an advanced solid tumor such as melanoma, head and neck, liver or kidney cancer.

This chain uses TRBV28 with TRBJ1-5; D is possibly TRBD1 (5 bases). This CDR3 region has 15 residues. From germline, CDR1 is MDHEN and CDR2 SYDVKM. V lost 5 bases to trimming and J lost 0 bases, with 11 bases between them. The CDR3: CASSVRENSNQPQHF. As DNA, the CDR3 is TGTGCCAGCAGTGTCAGGGAAAATAGCAATCAGCCCCAGCATTTT. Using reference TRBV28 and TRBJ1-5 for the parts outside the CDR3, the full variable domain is DVKVTQSSRYLVKRTGEKVFLECVQDMDHENMFWYRQDPGLGLRLIYFSYDVKMKEKGDIPEGYSVSREKKERFSLILESASTNQTSMYLCASSVRENSNQPQHFGDGTRLSIL.

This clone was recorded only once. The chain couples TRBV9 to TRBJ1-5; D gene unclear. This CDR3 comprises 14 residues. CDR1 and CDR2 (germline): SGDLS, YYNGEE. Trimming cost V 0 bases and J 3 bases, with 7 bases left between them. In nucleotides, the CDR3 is TGTGCCAGCAGCGTAGGATCTTCCAATCAGCCCCAGCATTTT. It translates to CASSVGSSNQPQHF. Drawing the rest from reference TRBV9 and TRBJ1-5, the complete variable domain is DSGVTQTPKHLITATGQRVTLRCSPRSGDLSVYWYQQSLDQGLQFLIQYYNGEERAKGNILERFSAQQFPDLHSELNLSSLELGDSALYFCASSVGSSNQPQHFGDGTRLSIL.

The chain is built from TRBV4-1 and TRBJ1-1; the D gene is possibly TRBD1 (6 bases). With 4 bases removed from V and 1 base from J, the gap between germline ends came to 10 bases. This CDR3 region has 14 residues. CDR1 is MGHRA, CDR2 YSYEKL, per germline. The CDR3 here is CASSLQTGNTEAFF. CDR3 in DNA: TGCGCCAGCAGCCTCCAGACAGGGAACACTGAAGCTTTCTTT.

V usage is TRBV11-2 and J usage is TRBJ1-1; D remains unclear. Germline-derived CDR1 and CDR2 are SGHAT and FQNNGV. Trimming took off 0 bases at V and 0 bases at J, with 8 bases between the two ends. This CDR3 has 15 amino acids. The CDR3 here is CASSLEATMNTEAFF. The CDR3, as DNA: TGTGCCAGCAGCTTAGAGGCAACCATGAACACTGAAGCTTTCTTT.

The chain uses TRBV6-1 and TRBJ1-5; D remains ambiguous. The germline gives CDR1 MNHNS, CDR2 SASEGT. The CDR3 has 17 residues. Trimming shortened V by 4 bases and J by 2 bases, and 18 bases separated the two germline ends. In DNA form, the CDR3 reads TGTGCCAGCAGTGGTGAGGAGAGTGAGTGGGGCAATCAGCCCCAGCATTTT. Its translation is CASSGEESEWGNQPQHF.

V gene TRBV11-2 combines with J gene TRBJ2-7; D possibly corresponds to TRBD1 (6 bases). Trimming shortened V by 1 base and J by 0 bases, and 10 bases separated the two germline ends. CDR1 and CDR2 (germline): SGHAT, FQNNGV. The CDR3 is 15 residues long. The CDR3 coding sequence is TGTGCCAGCAGCTTAGGGGACATCAGCTCCTACGAGCAGTACTTC. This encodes CASSLGDISSYEQYF.

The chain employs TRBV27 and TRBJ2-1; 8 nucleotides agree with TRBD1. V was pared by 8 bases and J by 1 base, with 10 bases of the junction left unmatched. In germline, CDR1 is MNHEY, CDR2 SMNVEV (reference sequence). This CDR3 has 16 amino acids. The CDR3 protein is CASPFPGTGSYNEQFF. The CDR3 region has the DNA TGTGCCAGCCCCTTCCCCGGGACAGGTTCCTACAATGAGCAGTTCTTC.

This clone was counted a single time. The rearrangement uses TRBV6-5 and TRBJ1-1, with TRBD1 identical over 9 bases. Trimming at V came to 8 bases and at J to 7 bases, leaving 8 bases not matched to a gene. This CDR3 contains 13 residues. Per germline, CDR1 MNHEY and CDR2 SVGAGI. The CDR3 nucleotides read TGTGCCAGCGGGAACAGGGGGCTCGGTGAAGCTTTCTTT. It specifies CASGNRGLGEAFF.

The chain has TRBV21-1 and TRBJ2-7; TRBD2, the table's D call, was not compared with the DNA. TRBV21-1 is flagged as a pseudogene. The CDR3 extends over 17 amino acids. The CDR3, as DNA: TGTGCCAGCAGCAAAGCACGACGGGGAGTGGTGGCCTACGAGCAGTACGTC. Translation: CASSKARRGVVAYEQYV.

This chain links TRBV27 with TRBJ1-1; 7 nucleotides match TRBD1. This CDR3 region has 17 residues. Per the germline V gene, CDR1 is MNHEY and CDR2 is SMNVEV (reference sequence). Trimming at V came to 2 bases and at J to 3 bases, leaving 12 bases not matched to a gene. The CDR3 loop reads CASSLSGVDRADTEAFF. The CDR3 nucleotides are TGTGCCAGCAGTTTAAGCGGGGTTGACAGGGCGGACACTGAAGCTTTCTTT.

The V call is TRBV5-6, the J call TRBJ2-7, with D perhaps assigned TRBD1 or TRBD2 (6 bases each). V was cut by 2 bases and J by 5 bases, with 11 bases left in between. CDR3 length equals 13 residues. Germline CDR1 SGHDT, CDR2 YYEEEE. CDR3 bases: TGTGCCAGCAGCTTCTCGGGGGCCAACGAGCAGTACGTC. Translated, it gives CASSFSGANEQYV.

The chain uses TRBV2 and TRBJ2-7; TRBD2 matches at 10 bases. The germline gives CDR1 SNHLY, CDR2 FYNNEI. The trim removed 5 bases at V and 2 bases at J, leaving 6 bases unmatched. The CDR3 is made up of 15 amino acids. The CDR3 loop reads CASSFGLAETYEQYV. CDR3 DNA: TGTGCCAGCAGTTTCGGACTAGCGGAAACCTACGAGCAGTACGTC.

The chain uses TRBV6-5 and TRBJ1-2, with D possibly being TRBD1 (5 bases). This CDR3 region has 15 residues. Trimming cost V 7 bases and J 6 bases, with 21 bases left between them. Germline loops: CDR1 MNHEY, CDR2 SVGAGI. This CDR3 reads CASTMHRGDSNGYTF. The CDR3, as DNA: TGTGCCAGCACCATGCACCGGGGGGATAGCAATGGCTACACCTTC.